These 6 T cell receptor beta chains share one sample of origin, sequenced in a study of shared T cell receptors in the human thymus. Generated by immunoSEQ multiplex PCR, the TCRdb table keeps only in-frame clones and is missing some. The sample holds about 380,000 clones; more than 85% are singletons and the top ten take around 0.019%. Sequenced input: thymocytes. All receptors derive from a human donor.

The rearrangement joins TRBV9 to TRBJ2-7; D may be TRBD2 (5 bases). CDR1 is SGDLS and CDR2 is YYNGEE in the germline V gene. CDR3 length: 14 amino acids. Trimming took off 0 bases at V and 6 bases at J, with 13 bases between the two ends. CDR3 residues: CASSVGIEGVEQYF. CDR3 DNA sequence: TGTGCCAGCAGCGTAGGAATTGAGGGCGTCGAGCAGTACTTC.

This sequence joins TRBV5-4 and TRBJ2-7; 8 nucleotides align to TRBD2. Per the germline V gene, CDR1 is SGHNT and CDR2 is YYREEE (reference sequence). The junction had 17 bases not matched to a gene; V was cut back by 4 bases and J by 2 bases. The CDR3 runs to 18 residues. The CDR3 reads CASSRPSLAGGCTYEQYF. CDR3 coding DNA: TGTGCCAGCAGCCGGCCCTCTCTAGCGGGCGGCTGCACCTACGAGCAGTACTTC.

The chain joins TRBV28 to TRBJ1-1; D might be TRBD1 (5 bases). Germline V gene lookup returns CDR1 MDHEN and CDR2 SYDVKM. Deletions cut 6 bases from V and 5 bases from J, with 16 bases between. There are 14 residues in the CDR3. CDR3 sequence reads: CASSPRGRGTEAFF. CDR3 bases: TGTGCCAGCAGCCCTCGGGGGAGGGGAACTGAAGCTTTCTTT.

This chain links TRBV10-2 with TRBJ2-7; maybe TRBD1 (6 bases). CDR3 size: 13 residues. V lost 4 bases and J lost 3, with 10 bases in between. Germline assignment: CDR1 WSHSY and CDR2 SAAADI. The CDR3 DNA reads TGCGCCAGCAGTGTCGGGACATACTACGAGCAGTACTTC. This translates into CASSVGTYYEQYF.

The chain joins TRBV6-5 to TRBJ2-7; D assignment may be TRBD1 or TRBD2 (5 bases each). Germline-derived CDR1 and CDR2 are MNHEY and SVGAGI. V was cut by 2 bases and J by 7 bases, with 12 bases left in between. This CDR3 is built from 13 residues. The DNA for the CDR3 is TGTGCCAGCAGTTACGGGGGTCTGGGGGAGCAGTACTTC. It translates to CASSYGGLGEQYF.

This sequence joins TRBV7-9 and TRBJ2-1; 8 nucleotides align to TRBD1. The CDR3 consists of 15 residues. Trimming removed 3 bases from V and 3 bases from J; junction bases left unmatched: 4. Germline V gene data show CDR1 as SEHNR and CDR2 as FQNEAQ (reference sequence). The DNA for the CDR3 is TGTGCCAGCAGCTTGTCAGGGGGCTTCTACAATGAGCAGTTCTTC. As protein: CASSLSGGFYNEQFF.